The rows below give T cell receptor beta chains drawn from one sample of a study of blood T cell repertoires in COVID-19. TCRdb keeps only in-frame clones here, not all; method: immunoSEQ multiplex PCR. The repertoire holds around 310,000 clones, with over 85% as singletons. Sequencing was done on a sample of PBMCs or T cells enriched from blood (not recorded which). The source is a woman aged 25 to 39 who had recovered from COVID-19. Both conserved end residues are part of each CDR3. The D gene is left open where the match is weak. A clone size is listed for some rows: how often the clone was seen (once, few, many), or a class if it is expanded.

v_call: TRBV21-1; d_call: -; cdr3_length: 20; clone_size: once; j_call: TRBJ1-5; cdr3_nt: TGTGCCAGCAGCAACCAACTGGACACAGGGGGCGAAGGAAGTCATCAGCCCCAGCATTTT; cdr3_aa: CASSNQLDTGGEGSHQPQHF
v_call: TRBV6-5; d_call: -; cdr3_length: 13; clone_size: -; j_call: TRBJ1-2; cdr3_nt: TGTGCCAGCAGTTACGATCAAAGAGGGGGCTACACCTTC; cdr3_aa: CASSYDQRGGYTF
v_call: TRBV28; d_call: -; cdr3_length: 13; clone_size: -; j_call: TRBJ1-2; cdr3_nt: TGTGCCAGCAGTTTCAAGAGCCTCTATGGCTACACCTTC; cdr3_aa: CASSFKSLYGYTF
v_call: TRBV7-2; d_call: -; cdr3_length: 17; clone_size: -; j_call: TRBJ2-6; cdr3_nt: TGTGCCAGCAGCTTAAATCCGCGAAGCTCTGGGGCCAACGTCCTGACTTTC; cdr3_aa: CASSLNPRSSGANVLTF
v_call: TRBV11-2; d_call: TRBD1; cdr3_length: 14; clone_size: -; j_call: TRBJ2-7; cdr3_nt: TGTGCCAGCAGCCCGGGACAGGCTATATACGAGCAGTACTTC; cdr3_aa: CASSPGQAIYEQYF
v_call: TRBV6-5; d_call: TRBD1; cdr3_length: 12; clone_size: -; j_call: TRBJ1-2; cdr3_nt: TGTGCCAGCAGAGACAGGGGCTATGGCTACACCTTC; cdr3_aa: CASRDRGYGYTF
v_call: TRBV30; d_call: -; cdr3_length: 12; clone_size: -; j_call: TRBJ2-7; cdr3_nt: TGTGCCTGGAGTGCTCCAGACTACGAGCAGTACTTC; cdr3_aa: CAWSAPDYEQYF
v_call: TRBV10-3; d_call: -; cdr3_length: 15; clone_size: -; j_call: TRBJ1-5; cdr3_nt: TGTGCCATCAGTGAAGGGCAGGGTGGGAATCAGCCCCAGCATTTT; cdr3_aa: CAISEGQGGNQPQHF
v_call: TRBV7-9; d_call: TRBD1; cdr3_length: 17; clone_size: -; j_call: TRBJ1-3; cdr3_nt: TGTGCCAGCAGCTTAGACGGACAGGTTGAGTCTGGAAACACCATATATTTT; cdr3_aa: CASSLDGQVESGNTIYF
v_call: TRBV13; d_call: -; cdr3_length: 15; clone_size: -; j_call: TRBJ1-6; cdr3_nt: TGTGCCAGCAGCAACCGGGTGATCGGGGGTTCACCCCTCCACTTT; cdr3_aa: CASSNRVIGGSPLHF
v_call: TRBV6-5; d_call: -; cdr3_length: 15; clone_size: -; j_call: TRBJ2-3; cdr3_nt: TGTGCCAGCAGTTACATGAGGACTAGCACAGATACGCAGTATTTT; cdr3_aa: CASSYMRTSTDTQYF
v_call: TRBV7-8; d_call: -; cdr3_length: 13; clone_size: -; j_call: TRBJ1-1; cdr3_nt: TGTGCCAGCAGCTTAGAGGGAGACACTGAAGCTTTCTTT; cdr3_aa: CASSLEGDTEAFF